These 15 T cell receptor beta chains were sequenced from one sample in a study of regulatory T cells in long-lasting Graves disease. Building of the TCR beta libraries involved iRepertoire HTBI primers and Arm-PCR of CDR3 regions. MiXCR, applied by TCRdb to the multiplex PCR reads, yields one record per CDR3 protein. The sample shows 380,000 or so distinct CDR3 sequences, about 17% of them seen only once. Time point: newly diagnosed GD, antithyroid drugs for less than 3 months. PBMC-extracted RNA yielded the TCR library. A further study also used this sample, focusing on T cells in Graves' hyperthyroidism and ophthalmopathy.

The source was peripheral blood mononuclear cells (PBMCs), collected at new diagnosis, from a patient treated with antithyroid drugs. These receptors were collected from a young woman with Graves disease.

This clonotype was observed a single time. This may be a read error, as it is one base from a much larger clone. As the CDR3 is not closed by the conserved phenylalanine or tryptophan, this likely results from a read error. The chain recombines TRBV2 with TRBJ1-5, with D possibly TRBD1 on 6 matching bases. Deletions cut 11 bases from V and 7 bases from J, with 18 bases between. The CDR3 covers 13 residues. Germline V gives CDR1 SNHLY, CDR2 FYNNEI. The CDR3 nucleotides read TGTGCCTTGGGGGAGGGGGGTAGACAGCCCCAGCATTCT. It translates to CALGEGGRQPQHS.

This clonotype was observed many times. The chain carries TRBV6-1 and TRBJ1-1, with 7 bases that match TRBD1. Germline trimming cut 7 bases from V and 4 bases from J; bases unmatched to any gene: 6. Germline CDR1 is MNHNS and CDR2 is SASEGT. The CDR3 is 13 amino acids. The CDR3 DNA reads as TGTGCCAGCACCCGACAGGGTGGCACTGAAGCTTTCTTT. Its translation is CASTRQGGTEAFF.

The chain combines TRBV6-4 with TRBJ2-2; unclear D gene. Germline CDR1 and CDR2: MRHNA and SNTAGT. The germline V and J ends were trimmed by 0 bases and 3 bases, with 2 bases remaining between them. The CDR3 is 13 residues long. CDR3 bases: TGTGCCAGCAGTGACTCCTACACCGGGGAGCTGTTTTTT. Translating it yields CASSDSYTGELFF.

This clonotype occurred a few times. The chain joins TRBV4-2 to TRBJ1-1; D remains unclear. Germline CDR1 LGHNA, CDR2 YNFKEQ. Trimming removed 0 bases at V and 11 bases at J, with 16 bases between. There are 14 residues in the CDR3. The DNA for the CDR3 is TGTGCCAGCAGCCAAGAGACTGGGTCGATGGCGGCTTTCTTT. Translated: CASSQETGSMAAFF.

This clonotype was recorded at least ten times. The CDR3 coding sequence is TGTGCCAGCAGTTCCCTCAGCCCGAACACCGGGGAGCTGTTTTTT. It specifies CASSSLSPNTGELFF. The rearrangement joins TRBV28 to TRBJ2-2; D call uncertain. This CDR3 spans 15 amino acids. Germline CDR1 is MDHEN and CDR2 is SYDVKM. V was trimmed by 4 bases and J by 0 bases, leaving 9 bases between them. The entire variable domain, with the rest obtained from reference TRBV28 and TRBJ2-2, is as follows: DVKVTQSSRYLVKRTGEKVFLECVQDMDHENMFWYRQDPGLGLRLIYFSYDVKMKEKGDIPEGYSVSREKKERFSLILESASTNQTSMYLCASSSLSPNTGELFFGEGSRLTVL.

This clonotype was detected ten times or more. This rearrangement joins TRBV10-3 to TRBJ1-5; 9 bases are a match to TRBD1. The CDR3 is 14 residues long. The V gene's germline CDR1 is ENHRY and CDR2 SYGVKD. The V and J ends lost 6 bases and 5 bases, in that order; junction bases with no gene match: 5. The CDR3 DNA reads TGTGCCATCAGGGGGACAGGGTCTCATCAGCCCCAGCATTTT. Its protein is CAIRGTGSHQPQHF.

CDR3 sequence (DNA): TGCAGCGTTGCAGATACGCAGTATTTT. As protein: CSVADTQYF. This sequence joins TRBV29-1 and TRBJ2-3; D is ambiguous. Trimming pared 4 bases from V and 4 bases from J, leaving 0 bases between. Germline V gene lookup returns CDR1 SQVTM and CDR2 ANQGSEA. CDR3 length: 9 amino acids.

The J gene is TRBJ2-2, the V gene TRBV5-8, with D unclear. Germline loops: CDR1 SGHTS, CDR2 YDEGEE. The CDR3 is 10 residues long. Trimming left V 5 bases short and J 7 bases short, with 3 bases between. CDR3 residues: CASRVGELFF. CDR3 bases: TGTGCCAGCAGGGTCGGGGAGCTGTTTTTT.

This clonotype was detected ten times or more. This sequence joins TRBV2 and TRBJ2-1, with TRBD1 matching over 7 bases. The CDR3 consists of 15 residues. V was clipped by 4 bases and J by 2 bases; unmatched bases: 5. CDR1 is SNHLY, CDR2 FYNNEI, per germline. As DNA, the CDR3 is TGTGCCAGCAGTGGTGGGGGACAGACCTACAATGAGCAGTTCTTC. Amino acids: CASSGGGQTYNEQFF. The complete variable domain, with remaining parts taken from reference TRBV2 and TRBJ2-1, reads EPEVTQTPSHQVTQMGQEVILRCVPISNHLYFYWYRQILGQKVEFLVSFYNNEISEKSEIFDDQFSVERPDGSNFTLKIRSTKLEDSAMYFCASSGGGQTYNEQFFGPGTRLTVL.

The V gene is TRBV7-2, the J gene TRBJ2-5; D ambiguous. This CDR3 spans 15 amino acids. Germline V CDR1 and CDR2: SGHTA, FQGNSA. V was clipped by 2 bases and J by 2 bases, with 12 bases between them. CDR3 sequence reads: CASSLPLGPQETQYF. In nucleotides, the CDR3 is TGTGCCAGCAGCTTACCCCTGGGTCCTCAAGAGACCCAGTACTTC.

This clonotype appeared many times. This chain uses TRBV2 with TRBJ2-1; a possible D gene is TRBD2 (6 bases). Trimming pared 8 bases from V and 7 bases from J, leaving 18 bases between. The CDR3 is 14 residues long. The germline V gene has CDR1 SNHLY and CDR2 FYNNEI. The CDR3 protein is CASRAGGVGNEQFF. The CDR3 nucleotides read TGTGCCAGCCGAGCCGGCGGGGTAGGAAATGAGCAGTTCTTC. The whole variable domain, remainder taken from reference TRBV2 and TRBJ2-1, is EPEVTQTPSHQVTQMGQEVILRCVPISNHLYFYWYRQILGQKVEFLVSFYNNEISEKSEIFDDQFSVERPDGSNFTLKIRSTKLEDSAMYFCASRAGGVGNEQFFGPGTRLTVL.

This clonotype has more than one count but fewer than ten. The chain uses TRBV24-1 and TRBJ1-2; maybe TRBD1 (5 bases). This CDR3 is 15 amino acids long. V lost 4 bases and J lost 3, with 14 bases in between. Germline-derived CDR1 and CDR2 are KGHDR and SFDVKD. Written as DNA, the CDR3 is TGTGCCACCAGTGACCGTGACAGCGCTCACTATGGCTACACCTTC. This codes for CATSDRDSAHYGYTF.

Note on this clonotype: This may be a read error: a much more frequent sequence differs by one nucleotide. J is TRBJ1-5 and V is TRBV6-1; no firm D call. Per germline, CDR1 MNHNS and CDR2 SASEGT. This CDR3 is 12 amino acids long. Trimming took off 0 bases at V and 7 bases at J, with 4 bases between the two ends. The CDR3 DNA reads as TGTGCCAGCAGTGAAGCGCCGCAGCCCCAGCATTTT. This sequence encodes CASSEAPQPQHF.

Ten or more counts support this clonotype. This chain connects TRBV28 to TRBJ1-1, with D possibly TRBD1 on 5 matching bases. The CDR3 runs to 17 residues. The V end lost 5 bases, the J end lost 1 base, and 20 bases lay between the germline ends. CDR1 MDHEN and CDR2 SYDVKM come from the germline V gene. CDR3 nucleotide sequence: TGTGCCAGCAGTAAATCATTTTTGACGGGGACGAACACTGAAGCTTTCTTT. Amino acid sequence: CASSKSFLTGTNTEAFF.

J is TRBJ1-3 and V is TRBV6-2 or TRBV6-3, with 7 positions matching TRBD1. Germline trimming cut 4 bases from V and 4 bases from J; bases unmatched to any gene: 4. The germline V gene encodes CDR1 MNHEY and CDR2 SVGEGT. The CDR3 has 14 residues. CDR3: CASSSRGRGNTIYF. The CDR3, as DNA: TGTGCCAGCAGTTCAAGGGGGCGAGGAAACACCATATATTTT.